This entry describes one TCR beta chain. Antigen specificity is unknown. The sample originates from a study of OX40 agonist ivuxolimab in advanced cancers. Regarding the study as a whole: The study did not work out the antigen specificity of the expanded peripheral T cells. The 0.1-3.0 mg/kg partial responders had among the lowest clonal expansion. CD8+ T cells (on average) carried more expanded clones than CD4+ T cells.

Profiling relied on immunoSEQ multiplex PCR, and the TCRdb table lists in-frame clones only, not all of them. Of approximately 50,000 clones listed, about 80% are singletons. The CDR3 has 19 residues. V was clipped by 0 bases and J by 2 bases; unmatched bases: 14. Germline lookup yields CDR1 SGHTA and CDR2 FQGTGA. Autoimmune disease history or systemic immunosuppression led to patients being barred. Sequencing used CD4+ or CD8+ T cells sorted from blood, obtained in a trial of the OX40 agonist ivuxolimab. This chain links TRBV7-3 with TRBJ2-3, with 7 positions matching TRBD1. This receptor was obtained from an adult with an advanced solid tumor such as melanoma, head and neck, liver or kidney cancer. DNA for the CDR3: TGTGCCAGCAGCTTAACGAGTGCCGGGACAGTAACGACCACAGATACGCAGTATTTT. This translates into CASSLTSAGTVTTTDTQYF.